This T cell receptor beta chain was obtained from a study of T cell repertoires in cytomegalovirus infection. Overall study: TCR beta signatures that were public indicated CMV infection and matching HLA type.

Germline values: CDR1 MNHEY, CDR2 SVGEGT. The CDR3 runs 16 residues. Trimming took off 5 bases at V and 0 bases at J, with 14 bases between the two ends. Study findings and constraints: Based on cumulative public TCR beta family frequency, carriers of CMV plus the relevant HLA were identified. Ex vivo, HLA-C-restricted CMV-specific TCR beta clonotypes prevailed over the rest of the response.

Using its own MiXCR run on the reads, TCRdb lists one record per CDR3 protein. The top ten clones hold around a sixth of a sample with hundreds of thousands of distinct CDR3 sequences, about 33% of them seen once. The sample holds a few counts of this clonotype. The antigen remains unidentified. This TCR came from a human donor in good health (CMV status not recorded). Some clones in this sample may be carry-over from other donors' samples. The specimen comprised cultured PBMCs, sampled from culture after CMV antigen stimulation. The chain recombines TRBV6-2 or TRBV6-3 with TRBJ2-1; the D gene is possibly TRBD2 (6 bases). CDR3 in DNA: TGTGCCAGCAGTAGAGGAGGGTGGAGCTCCTACAATGAGCAGTTCTTC. Translating gives CASSRGGWSSYNEQFF.